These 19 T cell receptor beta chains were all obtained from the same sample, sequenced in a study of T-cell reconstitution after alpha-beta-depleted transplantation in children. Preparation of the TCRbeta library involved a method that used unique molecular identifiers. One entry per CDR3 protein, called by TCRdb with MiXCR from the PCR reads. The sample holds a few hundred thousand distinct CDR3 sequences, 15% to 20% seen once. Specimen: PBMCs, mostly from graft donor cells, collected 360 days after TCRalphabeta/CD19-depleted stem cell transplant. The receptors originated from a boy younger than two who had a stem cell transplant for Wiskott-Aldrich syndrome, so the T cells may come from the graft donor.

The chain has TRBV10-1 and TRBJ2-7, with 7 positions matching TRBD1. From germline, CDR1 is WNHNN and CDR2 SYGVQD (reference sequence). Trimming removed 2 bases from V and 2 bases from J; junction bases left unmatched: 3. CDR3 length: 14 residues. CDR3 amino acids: CASSEDRATYEQYF. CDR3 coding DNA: TGCGCCAGCAGTGAGGACAGGGCTACCTACGAGCAGTACTTC.

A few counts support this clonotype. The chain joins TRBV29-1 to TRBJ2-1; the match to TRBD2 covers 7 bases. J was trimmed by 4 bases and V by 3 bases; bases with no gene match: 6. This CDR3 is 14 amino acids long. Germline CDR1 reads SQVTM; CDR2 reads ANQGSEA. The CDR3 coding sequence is TGCAGCGTTGATAGTAGCGGGTTATACAATGAGCAGTTCTTC. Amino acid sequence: CSVDSSGLYNEQFF.

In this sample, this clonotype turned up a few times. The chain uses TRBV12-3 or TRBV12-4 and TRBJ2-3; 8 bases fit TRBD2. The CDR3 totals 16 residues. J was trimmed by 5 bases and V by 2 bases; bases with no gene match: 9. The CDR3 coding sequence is TGTGCCAGCAGTTTAAATCCGCGGGGGGCGGGAGATACGCAGTATTTT. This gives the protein CASSLNPRGAGDTQYF.

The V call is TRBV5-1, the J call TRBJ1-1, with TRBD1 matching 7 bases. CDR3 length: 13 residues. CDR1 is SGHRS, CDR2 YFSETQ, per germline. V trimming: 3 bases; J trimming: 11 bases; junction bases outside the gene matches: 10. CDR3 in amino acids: CASSSEGGLRAFF. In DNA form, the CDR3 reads TGCGCCAGCAGCTCAGAAGGGGGCCTCCGGGCTTTCTTT.

The CDR3 is CASGGFRNVPLTGELFF. The CDR3 nucleotides read TGTGCCTCGGGGGGGTTCCGCAACGTTCCCCTCACCGGGGAGCTGTTTTTT. This chain uses TRBV10-3 with TRBJ2-2; 8 bases are a match to TRBD2. The V gene's germline CDR1 is ENHRY and CDR2 SYGVKD. The CDR3 runs to 17 residues. The trim removed 11 bases at V and 4 bases at J, leaving 18 bases unmatched.

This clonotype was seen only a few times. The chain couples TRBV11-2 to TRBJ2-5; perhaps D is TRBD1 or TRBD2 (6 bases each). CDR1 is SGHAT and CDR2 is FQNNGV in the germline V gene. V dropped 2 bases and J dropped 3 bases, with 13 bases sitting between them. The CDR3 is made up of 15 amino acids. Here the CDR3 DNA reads TGTGCCAGCAGCTTAACCGGGGGCCCCAAAGAGACCCAGTACTTC. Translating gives CASSLTGGPKETQYF.

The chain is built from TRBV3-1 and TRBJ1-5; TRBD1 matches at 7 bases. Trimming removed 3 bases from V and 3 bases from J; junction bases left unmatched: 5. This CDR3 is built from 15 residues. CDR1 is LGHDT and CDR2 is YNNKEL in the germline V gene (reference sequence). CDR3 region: CASSQGDSSNQPQHF. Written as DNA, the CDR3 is TGTGCCAGCAGCCAGGGGGACAGTTCCAATCAGCCCCAGCATTTT. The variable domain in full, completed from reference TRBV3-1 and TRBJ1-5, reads DTAVSQTPKYLVTQMGNDKSIKCEQNLGHDTMYWYKQDSKKFLKIMFSYNNKELIINETVPNRFSPKSPDKAHLNLHINSLELGDSAVYFCASSQGDSSNQPQHFGDGTRLSIL.

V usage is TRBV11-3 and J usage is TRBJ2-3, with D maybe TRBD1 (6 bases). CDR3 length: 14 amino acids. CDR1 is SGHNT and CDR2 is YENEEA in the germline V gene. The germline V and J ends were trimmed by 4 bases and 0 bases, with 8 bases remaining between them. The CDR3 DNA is TGTGCCAGCAGCTGGGGGCCCAGCACAGATACGCAGTATTTT. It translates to CASSWGPSTDTQYF. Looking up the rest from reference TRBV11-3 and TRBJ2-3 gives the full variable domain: EAGVVQSPRYKIIEKKQPVAFWCNPISGHNTLYWYLQNLGQGPELLIRYENEEAVDDSQLPKDRFSAERLKGVDSTLKIQPAELGDSAVYLCASSWGPSTDTQYFGPGTRLTVL.

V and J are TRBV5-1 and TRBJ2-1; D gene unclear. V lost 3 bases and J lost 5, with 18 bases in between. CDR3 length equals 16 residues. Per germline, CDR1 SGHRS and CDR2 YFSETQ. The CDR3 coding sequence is TGCGCCAGCAGCTCCCTGTCGAGGATAGGGCACAATGAGCAGTTCTTC. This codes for CASSSLSRIGHNEQFF. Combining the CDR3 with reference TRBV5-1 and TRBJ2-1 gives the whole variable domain KAGVTQTPRYLIKTRGQQVTLSCSPISGHRSVSWYQQTPGQGLQFLFEYFSETQRNKGNFPGRFSGRQFSNSRSEMNVSTLELGDSALYLCASSSLSRIGHNEQFFGPGTRLTVL.

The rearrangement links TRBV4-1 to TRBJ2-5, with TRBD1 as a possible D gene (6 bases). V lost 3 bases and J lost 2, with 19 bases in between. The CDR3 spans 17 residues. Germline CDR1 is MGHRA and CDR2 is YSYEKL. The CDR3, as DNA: TGCGCCAGCAGCCAGATAGAAACAGGGAGTTTTCAAGAGACCCAGTACTTC. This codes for CASSQIETGSFQETQYF.

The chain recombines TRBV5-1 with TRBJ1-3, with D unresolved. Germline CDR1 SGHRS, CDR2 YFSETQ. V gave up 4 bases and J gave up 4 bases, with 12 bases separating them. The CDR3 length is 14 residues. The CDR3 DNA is TGCGCCAGCAGCCTGGGTGGTCTAGGAAACACCATATATTTT. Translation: CASSLGGLGNTIYF. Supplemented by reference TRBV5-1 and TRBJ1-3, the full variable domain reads KAGVTQTPRYLIKTRGQQVTLSCSPISGHRSVSWYQQTPGQGLQFLFEYFSETQRNKGNFPGRFSGRQFSNSRSEMNVSTLELGDSALYLCASSLGGLGNTIYFGEGSWLTVV.

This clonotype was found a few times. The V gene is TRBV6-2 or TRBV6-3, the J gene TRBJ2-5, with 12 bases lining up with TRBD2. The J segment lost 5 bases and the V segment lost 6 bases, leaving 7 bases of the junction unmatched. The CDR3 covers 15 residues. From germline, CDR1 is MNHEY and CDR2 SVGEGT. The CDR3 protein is CASRRLAGESETQYF. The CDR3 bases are TGTGCCAGCAGGCGACTAGCGGGAGAAAGTGAGACCCAGTACTTC.

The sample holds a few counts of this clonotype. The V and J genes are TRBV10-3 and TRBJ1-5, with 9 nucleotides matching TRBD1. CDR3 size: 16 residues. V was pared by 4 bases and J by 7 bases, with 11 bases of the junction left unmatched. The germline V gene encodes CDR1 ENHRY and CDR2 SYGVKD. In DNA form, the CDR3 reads TGTGCCATCAGTGTCCGGGACAGGGCTTCGGGACAGCCCCAGCATTTT. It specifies CAISVRDRASGQPQHF.

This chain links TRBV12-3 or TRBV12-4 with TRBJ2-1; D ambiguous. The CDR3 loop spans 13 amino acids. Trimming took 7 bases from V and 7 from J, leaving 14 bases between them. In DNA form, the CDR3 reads TGTGCCAGCATGATGAATCGAATGAATGAGCAGTTCTTC. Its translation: CASMMNRMNEQFF.

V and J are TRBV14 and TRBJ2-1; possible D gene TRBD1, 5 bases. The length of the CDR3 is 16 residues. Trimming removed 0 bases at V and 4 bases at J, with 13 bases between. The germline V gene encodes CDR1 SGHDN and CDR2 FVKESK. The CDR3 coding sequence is TGTGCCAGCAGCCAAGAGTTGACAGCTGTGTACAATGAGCAGTTCTTC. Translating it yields CASSQELTAVYNEQFF. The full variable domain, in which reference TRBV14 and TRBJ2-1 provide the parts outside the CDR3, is EAGVTQFPSHSVIEKGQTVTLRCDPISGHDNLYWYRRVMGKEIKFLLHFVKESKQDESGMPNNRFLAERTGGTYSTLKVQPAELEDSGVYFCASSQELTAVYNEQFFGPGTRLTVL.

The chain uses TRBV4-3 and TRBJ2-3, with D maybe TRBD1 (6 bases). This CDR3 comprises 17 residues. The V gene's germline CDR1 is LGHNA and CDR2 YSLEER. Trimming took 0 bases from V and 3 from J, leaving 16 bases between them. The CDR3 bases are TGCGCCAGCAGCCAAGATCTCAGGGGCCCGTGGACAGATACGCAGTATTTT. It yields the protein CASSQDLRGPWTDTQYF.

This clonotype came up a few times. CDR3 DNA sequence: TGTGCCAGCAGCTTAGGTCCGGGGACCAGCACAGATACGCAGTATTTT. This translates into CASSLGPGTSTDTQYF. The V gene is TRBV11-2, the J gene TRBJ2-3, with D possibly being TRBD1 or TRBD2 (5 bases each). The germline gives CDR1 SGHAT, CDR2 FQNNGV. The V and J ends lost 1 base and 0 bases respectively, with 11 bases between them. This CDR3 spans 16 amino acids.

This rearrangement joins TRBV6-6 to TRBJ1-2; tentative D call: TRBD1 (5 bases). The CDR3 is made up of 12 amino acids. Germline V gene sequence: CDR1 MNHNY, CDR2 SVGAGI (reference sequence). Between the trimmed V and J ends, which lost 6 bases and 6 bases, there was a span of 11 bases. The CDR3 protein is CASRRGKDGYTF. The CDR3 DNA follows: TGTGCCAGCAGAAGGGGCAAGGATGGCTACACCTTC.

The CDR3 bases are TGTGCCAGTAGTAAGGGACGACTAGCGGAACAAGAGACCCAGTACTTC. Translation: CASSKGRLAEQETQYF. The chain recombines TRBV19 with TRBJ2-5; TRBD2 matches 9 bases. This CDR3 has 16 residues. Germline lookup yields CDR1 LNHDA and CDR2 SQIVND (reference sequence). The V segment lost 4 bases and the J segment 2 bases; nucleotides outside the gene matches: 8.